This T cell receptor beta chain was recovered during a study of regulatory T cells in long-lasting Graves disease. Overall study: Graves' patients (newly diagnosed) had been on antithyroid drugs under 3 months.

CDR3 length equals 14 residues. Germline V gene data show CDR1 as LNHNV and CDR2 as YYDKDF (reference sequence). V lost 3 bases to trimming and J lost 4 bases; unmatched junction nucleotides: 3. Time point defined: newly diagnosed GD, antithyroid drugs for less than 3 months. RNA extracted from PBMCs served as the sequencing template. Many counts were recorded for this clonotype. The antigen is undetermined. Findings and limits, study-wide: A limited number of samples was an acknowledged limitation. Preferential use of TRBV28, TRBJ1-2 and TRBJ2-5 was seen in persistent disease.

Libraries of TCR beta came from iRepertoire HTBI primers plus Arm-PCR of CDR3 regions. TCRdb re-called the multiplex PCR reads through MiXCR, storing one row per CDR3 protein. This table has fewer than 350,000 distinct CDR3 sequences, under 20% appearing once. This clonotype was obtained from a female donor with Graves disease. The sample consisted of peripheral blood mononuclear cells (PBMCs), taken at new diagnosis, from a patient treated with antithyroid drugs. This chain connects TRBV15 to TRBJ1-5, with TRBD1 matching over 7 bases. The CDR3 reads CATSSGDSNQPQHF. CDR3 in DNA: TGTGCCACCAGCAGCGGGGACAGTAATCAGCCCCAGCATTTT.